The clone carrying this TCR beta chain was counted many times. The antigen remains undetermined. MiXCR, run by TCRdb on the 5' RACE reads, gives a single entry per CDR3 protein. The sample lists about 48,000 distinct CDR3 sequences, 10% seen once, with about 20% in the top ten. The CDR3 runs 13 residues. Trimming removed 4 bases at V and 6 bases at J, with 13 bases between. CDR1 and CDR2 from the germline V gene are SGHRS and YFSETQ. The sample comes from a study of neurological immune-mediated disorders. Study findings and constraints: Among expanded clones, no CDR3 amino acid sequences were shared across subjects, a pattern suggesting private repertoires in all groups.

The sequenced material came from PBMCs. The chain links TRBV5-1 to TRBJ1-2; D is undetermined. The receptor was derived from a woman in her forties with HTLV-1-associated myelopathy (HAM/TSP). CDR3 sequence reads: CASSRGEGNGYTF. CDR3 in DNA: TGCGCCAGCAGCCGTGGTGAAGGGAATGGCTACACCTTC.